One and the same sample provided the 13 T cell receptor beta chains below, sequenced in a study of human T cells and chemical hapten exposure. TCRdb fed the RACE reads into MiXCR, producing one record per CDR3 protein. The data show about 89,000 distinct CDR3 sequences, with 11% seen just once and 2.2% held by the top ten. The time point here: patch test 2, 6 weeks after DPC sensitization. As to treatment: therapeutic diphenylcyclopropenone sensitization with weekly scalp DPC. The source was whole blood, collected in connection with sensitization to the hapten diphenylcyclopropenone (DPC). The receptors originated from a middle-aged man with alopecia areata. Some clones in this sample may be carry-over from other donors' samples.

V gene TRBV5-4 combines with J gene TRBJ1-6; weak D call: TRBD1 (5 bases). V was trimmed by 4 bases and J by 8 bases, leaving 19 bases between them. Germline assignment: CDR1 SGHNT and CDR2 YYREEE (reference sequence). The CDR3 totals 16 residues. The CDR3 sequence: CASSLPGPGRDSPLHF. The CDR3 region has the DNA TGTGCCAGCAGCCTACCGGGCCCAGGGAGGGATTCACCCCTCCACTTT.

The chain links TRBV12-3 or TRBV12-4 to TRBJ2-3, with 12 nucleotides matching TRBD1. V lost 4 bases to trimming and J lost 6 bases; unmatched junction nucleotides: 8. The CDR3 is 16 amino acids. Here the CDR3 DNA reads TGTGCCAGCAGTTCGCCTCGGGACAGGGGGCGGGATACGCAGTATTTT. It translates to CASSSPRDRGRDTQYF.

The table lists this clonotype with a count of one. This chain uses TRBV9 with TRBJ2-1; 7 nucleotides agree with TRBD2. CDR3 size: 14 residues. Trimming cost V 2 bases and J 7 bases; bases outside gene matches: 6. Germline assignment: CDR1 SGDLS and CDR2 YYNGEE. CDR3 residues: CASSVGAGVNEQFF. CDR3 sequence (DNA): TGTGCCAGCAGCGTTGGGGCGGGGGTAAATGAGCAGTTCTTC. Looking up the rest from reference TRBV9 and TRBJ2-1 gives the full variable domain: DSGVTQTPKHLITATGQRVTLRCSPRSGDLSVYWYQQSLDQGLQFLIQYYNGEERAKGNILERFSAQQFPDLHSELNLSSLELGDSALYFCASSVGAGVNEQFFGPGTRLTVL.

The chain employs TRBV3-1 and TRBJ2-7; D not certain. The V gene's germline CDR1 is LGHDT and CDR2 YNNKEL (reference sequence). The CDR3 consists of 12 residues. V lost 1 base and J lost 4, with 5 bases in between. CDR3 region: CASSQGTYEQYF. CDR3 bases: TGTGCCAGCAGCCAAGGAACTTACGAGCAGTACTTC.

This clonotype was seen a handful of times. The chain couples TRBV6-5 to TRBJ2-4; 9 bases fit TRBD2. J was trimmed by 13 bases and V by 10 bases; bases with no gene match: 5. Germline V gene data show CDR1 as MNHEY and CDR2 as SVGAGI. CDR3 length: 10 amino acids. CDR3 amino acids: CANLSGRQYF. CDR3 bases: TGTGCCAATCTAAGCGGGAGGCAGTACTTC.

The CDR3 DNA reads as TGTGCCAGCAGCCTTCGACTAGCGGTCTCCTACGAGCAGTACTTC. As protein: CASSLRLAVSYEQYF. The chain joins TRBV3-1 to TRBJ2-7, with 9 bases lining up with TRBD2. The CDR3 extends over 15 amino acids. Germline trimming cut 4 bases from V and 0 bases from J; bases unmatched to any gene: 4. Germline CDR1 and CDR2: LGHDT and YNNKEL (reference sequence).

The table lists this clonotype with a few counts. The V and J genes are TRBV25-1 and TRBJ2-7; D is possibly TRBD1 or TRBD2 (5 bases each). There are 14 residues in the CDR3. Germline V gives CDR1 MGHDK, CDR2 SYGVNS. The V gene lost 6 bases and the J gene lost 3 bases, with 15 bases spanning the gap. CDR3 in DNA: TGTGCCAGCAGCCCTCCGGGGCCTTTCTACGAGCAGTACGTC. Translating gives CASSPPGPFYEQYV.

This clonotype was observed at least ten times. The rearrangement links TRBV29-1 to TRBJ2-3; no clear D. Trimming took off 6 bases at V and 1 base at J, with 8 bases between the two ends. CDR1 is SQVTM, CDR2 ANQGSEA, per germline. This CDR3 has 12 amino acids. The DNA of the CDR3 is TGCAGCGTGAACATACGCACAGATACGCAGTATTTT. Encoded protein: CSVNIRTDTQYF.

The table lists this clonotype with a few counts. J is TRBJ2-1 and V is TRBV10-3; possible D gene TRBD2, 6 bases. This CDR3 region has 14 residues. Germline V CDR1 and CDR2: ENHRY, SYGVKD. The ends were cut back, 4 bases at V and 7 bases at J, with 14 bases in the middle. The CDR3 DNA is TGTGCCATCAGTGTTTCTAGCGCGGAGAATGAGCAGTTCTTC. Its translation: CAISVSSAENEQFF.

This clonotype was counted a few times. This chain joins TRBV4-3 and TRBJ2-3; a weak D match, TRBD1 (5 bases). The length of the CDR3 is 15 residues. The V gene lost 3 bases and the J gene lost 8 bases, with 18 bases spanning the gap. CDR1 is LGHNA, CDR2 YSLEER, per germline. The CDR3 reads CASSQDKSRLGTQYF. In DNA, the CDR3 is TGCGCCAGCAGCCAGGACAAGTCCCGTCTAGGTACGCAGTATTTT.

A few counts support this clonotype. The J gene is TRBJ2-7, the V gene TRBV11-3, with 8 bases fitting TRBD2. The V segment lost 1 base and the J segment 5 bases; nucleotides outside the gene matches: 10. CDR3 length equals 16 residues. Germline CDR1 SGHNT, CDR2 YENEEA. The CDR3 spells CASSLGKLAGIDEQYV. CDR3 coding DNA: TGTGCCAGCAGCTTAGGCAAATTAGCGGGAATAGACGAGCAGTACGTC.

This clonotype was seen a handful of times. V usage is TRBV6-2 or TRBV6-3 and J usage is TRBJ2-1, with a tentative D call TRBD1 (6 bases). The CDR3 has 14 residues. Germline assignment: CDR1 MNHEY and CDR2 SVGEGT. V shed 7 bases and J shed 1 base, with 11 bases lying between them. The CDR3 DNA follows: TGTGCCAGCAAGGGGGTTCTTTCCTACAATGAGCAGTTCTTC. Protein sequence: CASKGVLSYNEQFF.

The CDR3 DNA reads as TGTGCCAGCAGCCAAGCGGGACAGCAAGAGACCCAGTACTTC. It specifies CASSQAGQQETQYF. The chain has TRBV4-2 and TRBJ2-5; TRBD1 matches at 7 bases. V lost 1 base to trimming and J lost 2 bases; unmatched junction nucleotides: 1. There are 14 residues in the CDR3. Germline V gene data show CDR1 as LGHNA and CDR2 as YNFKEQ.